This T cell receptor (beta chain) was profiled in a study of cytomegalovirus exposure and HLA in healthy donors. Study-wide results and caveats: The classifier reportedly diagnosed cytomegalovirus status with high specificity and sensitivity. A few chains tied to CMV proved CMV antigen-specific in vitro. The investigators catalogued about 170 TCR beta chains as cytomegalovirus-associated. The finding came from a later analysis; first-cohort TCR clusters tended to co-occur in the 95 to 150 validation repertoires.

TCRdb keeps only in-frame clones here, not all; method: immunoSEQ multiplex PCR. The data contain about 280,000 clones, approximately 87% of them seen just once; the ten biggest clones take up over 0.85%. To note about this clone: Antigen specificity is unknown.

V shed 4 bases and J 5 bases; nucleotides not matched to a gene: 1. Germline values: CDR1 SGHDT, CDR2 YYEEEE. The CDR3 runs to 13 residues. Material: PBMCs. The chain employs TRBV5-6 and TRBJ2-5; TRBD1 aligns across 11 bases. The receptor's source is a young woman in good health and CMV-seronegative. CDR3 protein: CASSGDRGETQYF. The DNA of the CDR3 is TGTGCCAGCAGCGGGGACAGGGGGGAGACCCAGTACTTC.